The 19 T cell receptor beta chains given below trace back to one sample, sequenced in a study of control samples from healthy donors and cancer patients. Measured with immunoSEQ multiplex PCR; TCRdb has only the in-frame clones, and not every one. The data contain hundreds of thousands of clones, about 80% of them seen just once; the ten biggest clones take up 10% to 15%. Sequenced sample: PBMCs. The source of these receptors is a woman aged 55-75 years with lung cancer.

The rearrangement joins TRBV10-3 to TRBJ2-7; no firm D call. Trimming removed 9 bases from V and 6 bases from J, with 18 bases in between. CDR3 length equals 13 residues. CDR1 ENHRY and CDR2 SYGVKD come from the germline V gene. DNA of the CDR3: TGTGCCATTCAGCAGGTCCCGGCGTTCGAGCAGTACTTC. Translated, it gives CAIQQVPAFEQYF.

The chain has TRBV4-1 and TRBJ2-7; maybe TRBD1 (6 bases). V shed 1 base and J shed 1 base, with 11 bases lying between them. The CDR3 has 15 amino acids. Germline V gene sequence: CDR1 MGHRA, CDR2 YSYEKL. The CDR3 DNA follows: TGCGCCAGCAGCCAAGCAGGGGCCCGATCCTACGAGCAGTACTTC. Its protein product is CASSQAGARSYEQYF.

The V call is TRBV5-1, the J call TRBJ2-3, with TRBD2 identical over 8 bases. The germline CDR1 and CDR2 sequences are SGHRS and YFSETQ. The CDR3 runs to 15 residues. Trimming removed 7 bases from V and 1 base from J; junction bases left unmatched: 8. In DNA form, the CDR3 reads TGCGCCAGCGCCACGGGAGGGGTGGGCACAGATACGCAGTATTTT. Its protein product is CASATGGVGTDTQYF.

The chain links TRBV6-6 to TRBJ1-4; D gene ambiguous. This CDR3 has 14 amino acids. Germline lookup yields CDR1 MNHNY and CDR2 SVGAGI (reference sequence). With 7 bases removed from V and 7 bases from J, the gap between germline ends came to 16 bases. The CDR3 protein is CASTPDFASEKLFF. Here the CDR3 DNA reads TGTGCCAGCACTCCGGACTTCGCCAGTGAAAAACTGTTTTTT.

This chain links TRBV2 with TRBJ1-1; 10 bases are a match to TRBD1. CDR1 and CDR2 from the germline V gene are SNHLY and FYNNEI. Trimming took 4 bases from V and 10 from J; bases not matched to a gene: 9. The CDR3 contains 14 residues. CDR3 DNA: TGTGCCAGCAGTGGACAGACAGGGGGCAGGGGAGCTTTCTTT. Its protein product is CASSGQTGGRGAFF. The full variable domain, in which reference TRBV2 and TRBJ1-1 provide the parts outside the CDR3, is EPEVTQTPSHQVTQMGQEVILRCVPISNHLYFYWYRQILGQKVEFLVSFYNNEISEKSEIFDDQFSVERPDGSNFTLKIRSTKLEDSAMYFCASSGQTGGRGAFFGQGTRLTVV.

The CDR3 loop reads CATSSGQPHSYEQYF. The CDR3 nucleotides read TGTGCCACCAGCTCCGGACAGCCCCACTCCTACGAGCAGTACTTC. The rearrangement uses TRBV15 and TRBJ2-7; TRBD1 might be the D (6 bases). The length of the CDR3 is 15 residues. The germline V and J ends were trimmed by 5 bases and 0 bases, with 14 bases remaining between them. CDR1 LNHNV and CDR2 YYDKDF come from the germline V gene (reference sequence).

This chain joins TRBV19 and TRBJ1-1, with 7 bases identical to TRBD1. With V trimmed by 6 bases and J by 5 bases, 9 bases remained unmatched. Germline V gene sequence: CDR1 LNHDA, CDR2 SQIVND (reference sequence). The CDR3 spans 14 residues. CDR3 nucleotides: TGTGCCAGTAGACCTACAGGGGTGGGAACTGAAGCTTTCTTT. It codes for CASRPTGVGTEAFF.

This chain joins TRBV5-1 and TRBJ2-1; no clear D gene. V lost 4 bases and J lost 1, with 18 bases in between. The germline CDR1 and CDR2 sequences are SGHRS and YFSETQ. The length of the CDR3 is 17 residues. The CDR3 reads CASSPPVSARSYNEQFF. For the CDR3, the DNA is TGCGCCAGCAGCCCCCCCGTGTCCGCGAGATCCTACAATGAGCAGTTCTTC.

The V gene is TRBV5-1, the J gene TRBJ1-1; no clear D gene. The V end lost 0 bases, the J end lost 1 base, and 10 bases lay between the germline ends. This CDR3 is built from 15 residues. Germline CDR1 SGHRS, CDR2 YFSETQ. CDR3 nucleotides: TGCGCCAGCAGCTTGGGCCTTATCCAGAACACTGAAGCTTTCTTT. This encodes CASSLGLIQNTEAFF.

The J gene is TRBJ1-1, the V gene TRBV4-1; 8 bases agree with TRBD1. Looked up from germline, CDR1 is MGHRA and CDR2 is YSYEKL. The CDR3 runs to 16 residues. V lost 0 bases to trimming and J lost 11 bases; unmatched junction nucleotides: 14. The CDR3 region is CASSQDWGYQGARAFF. For the CDR3, the DNA is TGCGCCAGCAGCCAAGATTGGGGCTATCAGGGGGCGCGGGCTTTCTTT.

This clone has only a few counts. This chain joins TRBV9 and TRBJ1-4; D might be TRBD1 (6 bases). The CDR3 length is 14 residues. Germline CDR1 and CDR2: SGDLS and YYNGEE. Trimming took off 1 base at V and 7 bases at J, with 11 bases between the two ends. The DNA for the CDR3 is TGTGCCAGCAGCGTATTAGACAGGTTTGAAAAACTGTTTTTT. Its protein product is CASSVLDRFEKLFF. The variable domain in full, with the rest retrieved from reference TRBV9 and TRBJ1-4, is DSGVTQTPKHLITATGQRVTLRCSPRSGDLSVYWYQQSLDQGLQFLIQYYNGEERAKGNILERFSAQQFPDLHSELNLSSLELGDSALYFCASSVLDRFEKLFFGSGTQLSVL.

This clone is a singleton in its sample. V and J are TRBV28 and TRBJ1-5, with D tentatively TRBD1 (5 bases). Trimming took off 3 bases at V and 3 bases at J, with 12 bases between the two ends. The CDR3 length is 15 residues. Germline V gene sequence: CDR1 MDHEN, CDR2 SYDVKM. The CDR3 is CASSFTGRLNQPQHF. Here the CDR3 DNA reads TGTGCCAGCAGTTTCACGGGACGGCTCAATCAGCCCCAGCATTTT.

The chain joins TRBV9 to TRBJ1-3; D is perhaps TRBD1 (5 bases). From germline, CDR1 is SGDLS and CDR2 YYNGEE. This CDR3 has 16 residues. Trimming left V 3 bases short and J 4 bases short, with 17 bases between. CDR3 nucleotides: TGTGCCAGCAGCGCCCCCGGGACGGGACGCGGAAACACCATATATTTT. As protein: CASSAPGTGRGNTIYF.

V usage is TRBV28 and J usage is TRBJ1-2; 9 bases fit TRBD1. CDR3 size: 15 residues. The ends lost 5 bases at V and 1 base at J; junction bases unmatched: 5. Germline V lookup: CDR1 MDHEN, CDR2 SYDVKM. CDR3 in DNA: TGTGCCAGCAGTACAACAGGGGGCAGTAACTATGGCTACACCTTC. It codes for CASSTTGGSNYGYTF.

This clone was detected once. This chain connects TRBV19 to TRBJ2-1; tentative D call: TRBD2 (5 bases). The germline CDR1 and CDR2 sequences are LNHDA and SQIVND (reference sequence). The CDR3 totals 18 residues. V dropped 3 bases and J dropped 0 bases, with 18 bases sitting between them. The CDR3 loop reads CASSIKLLRVSSYNEQFF. CDR3 coding DNA: TGTGCCAGTAGTATCAAGCTTTTGCGGGTAAGCTCCTACAATGAGCAGTTCTTC.

The rearrangement links TRBV27 to TRBJ1-6; possibly TRBD1 for D (5 bases). Germline V gene data show CDR1 as MNHEY and CDR2 as SMNVEV (reference sequence). Trimming removed 3 bases at V and 9 bases at J, with 12 bases between. The CDR3 loop spans 14 amino acids. The CDR3 loop is CASSLGGSGSPLHF. CDR3 sequence (DNA): TGTGCCAGCAGTTTGGGGGGGAGTGGTTCACCCCTCCACTTT.

The V and J genes are TRBV2 and TRBJ1-1; D is ambiguous. The CDR3 runs to 13 residues. CDR1 and CDR2 from the germline V gene are SNHLY and FYNNEI. Between the trimmed V and J ends, which lost 6 bases and 1 base, there was a span of 9 bases. CDR3 nucleotides: TGTGCCAGCAGGTTCGAAGGGAACACTGAAGCTTTCTTT. Its translation: CASRFEGNTEAFF.

This clone was observed a single time. The rearrangement links TRBV11-2 to TRBJ2-6; no clear D gene. Per germline, CDR1 SGHAT and CDR2 FQNNGV. CDR3 size: 15 residues. V was trimmed by 6 bases and J by 4 bases, leaving 13 bases between them. For the CDR3, the DNA is TGTGCCAGCAGGGGATGGTCTCTGGGGGCCAACGTCCTGACTTTC. It codes for CASRGWSLGANVLTF.

The V and J genes are TRBV5-4 and TRBJ2-2; 16 bases are shared with TRBD2. The CDR3 length is 18 residues. The J segment lost 0 bases and the V segment lost 4 bases, leaving 3 bases of the junction unmatched. Germline V gene lookup returns CDR1 SGHNT and CDR2 YYREEE (reference sequence). The CDR3 sequence: CASSPGLAGGPNTGELFF. The CDR3 DNA is TGTGCCAGCAGCCCGGGACTAGCGGGAGGGCCGAACACCGGGGAGCTGTTTTTT.